Listed below are T cell receptor beta chains from one sample, sequenced in a study of tumor-infiltrating lymphocytes in primary liver carcinoma. TCRdb re-analysed the multiplex PCR reads in MiXCR, keeping a single row per CDR3 protein. The sample lists 75,000 to 90,000 distinct CDR3 sequences, 55% to 85% occurring once. The sequencing input was liver tumor tissue from sampling region 1. Every receptor here comes from a man in his forties or fifties with primary liver carcinoma and hepatitis B virus infection. CDR3s include the opening cysteine and the closing phenylalanine or tryptophan. D genes are given only for firm matches. Clone size is given for some rows only: seen once, a few or many times, or a class if the clone is expanded.

CASSLRDSYELYF	TGTGCCAGCAGTTTAAGGGATTCCTACGAGCTGTATTTC	.	TRBV28	TRBJ2-7	13	.
CAREPSSGGLQETQYF	TGTGCCAGGGAGCCTTCGTCTGGGGGGTTACAAGAGACCCAGTACTTC	.	TRBV6-2/TRBV6-3	TRBJ2-5	16	.
CASRQGNTGGPLIEQFF	TGCGCCAGCAGACAGGGGAACACGGGAGGGCCTCTCATTGAGCAGTTCTTC	.	TRBV4-1	TRBJ2-1	17	.
CSVEDVRDYNEQFF	TGCAGCGTTGAGGACGTCAGGGACTACAATGAGCAGTTCTTC	.	TRBV29-1	TRBJ2-1	14	many
CAWGRRPYTGELFF	TGTGCCTGGGGAAGACGGCCTTACACCGGGGAGCTGTTTTTT	.	TRBV30	TRBJ2-2	14	many
CASSSNEQFF	TGTGCCAGCAGTAGCAATGAGCAGTTCTTC	.	TRBV28	TRBJ2-1	10	many
CDSSVTGTSGDNEQFF	TGTGACAGTAGCGTAACCGGGACTAGCGGGGATAATGAGCAGTTCTTC	TRBD2	TRBV4-2	TRBJ2-1	16	.
CARSLGQETQYF	TGCGCCAGGAGCTTAGGACAAGAGACCCAGTACTTC	.	TRBV5-1	TRBJ2-5	12	.
CNVDRGRETRYF	TGCAACGTTGACAGGGGGCGGGAGACCCGGTACTTC	TRBD1	TRBV29-1	TRBJ2-5	12	.
CASTSKAGEYDEQFF	TGTGCCAGCACCTCGAAGGCGGGGGAGTACGATGAGCAGTTCTTC	TRBD2	TRBV5-6	TRBJ2-1	15	.
CASSQETQSMPQHF	TGCGCCAGCAGCCAAGAAACGCAGAGCATGCCCCAGCATTTT	.	TRBV4-1	TRBJ1-5	14	many
CASRRDDYCYTF	TGTGCCAGCAGGCGGGACGACTATTGCTATACCTTC	.	TRBV6-1	TRBJ1-2	12	.
CAISAGGPRGSHLHF	TGTGCCATCAGTGCTGGAGGACCTAGGGGTTCACACCTCCACTTT	.	TRBV10-3	TRBJ1-6	15	.
CASGQGLQGGNTETFF	TGTGCCAGCGGCCAAGGGCTTCAGGGGGGGAACACTGAAACTTTCTTT	TRBD1	TRBV4-2	TRBJ1-1	16	.
CASTKGSGSGNKRFF	TGTGCCAGCACCAAGGGGAGCGGGAGTGGGAATAAGCGATTCTTC	TRBD2	TRBV11-1	TRBJ2-1	15	once
CASSLWSLGRTNKRFF	TGTGCCAGCAGTCTCTGGAGCCTGGGCAGGACCAATAAGCGGTTCTTC	.	TRBV12-3/TRBV12-4	TRBJ2-1	16	.
CAISESVPGQGLNEKLFF	TGTGCCATCAGTGAGTCGGTCCCGGGACAGGGCTTGAACGAAAAACTGTTTTTT	TRBD1	TRBV10-3	TRBJ1-4	18	many
CASSQGKGLFMNTEAFF	TGCGCTAGCAGCCAAGGAAAGGGACTTTTCATGAACACTGAAGCTTTCTTT	.	TRBV4-1	TRBJ1-1	17	.
CASNHLPGLNTEAFF	TGCGCCAGCAACCACCTCCCGGGGTTGAACACTGAAGCGTTCTTT	.	TRBV4-1	TRBJ1-1	15	.
CATRTGLRSGNTIYF	TGCGCCACCCGGACAGGGTTAAGGTCTGGAAACACCATATATTTT	TRBD1	TRBV10-2	TRBJ1-3	15	many
CASSFRDNYGYTF	TGTGCCAGCAGTTTCAGGGACAACTATGGCTACACCTTC	.	TRBV12-3/TRBV12-4	TRBJ1-2	13	many
CASSRGLSTDMQYF	TGTGCCAGCAGTCGGGGTCTGTCCACAGATATGCAGTATTTT	.	TRBV12-3/TRBV12-4	TRBJ2-3	14	.
CATKPSGQGPDTQYF	TGTGCCACCAAACCGAGCGGCCAGGGACCAGATACGCAGTATTTT	.	TRBV2	TRBJ2-3	15	many
CAISLDRRAEQYF	TGTGCCATCAGCTTAGACAGACGCGCCGAGCAGTACTTC	.	TRBV11-2	TRBJ2-7	13	.
CVSSLGLAGSPFYEQYF	TGTGTCAGCAGCCTGGGACTAGCGGGTTCCCCTTTCTACGAGCAATACTTC	TRBD2	TRBV11-2	TRBJ2-7	17	.
CASSLFVGLTGGGYEQFF	TGTGCCAGCAGCTTATTCGTTGGACTAACGGGAGGGGGGTACGAGCAGTTCTTC	TRBD2	TRBV11-2	TRBJ2-1	18	once
CASSQEGGITEAFF	TGCGCCAGCAGCCAGGAGGGGGGTATCACTGAAGCTTTCTTT	.	TRBV4-1	TRBJ1-1	14	many
CASSLVRDSIYKQYF	TGCGCCAGCAGCTTAGTTAGGGACAGCATCTACAAGCAGTACTTC	TRBD1	TRBV4-1	TRBJ2-7	15	once
CASSIGPGGPCDEQFF	TGTGCCAGCAGCATCGGGCCTGGGGGCCCCTGTGATGAGCAGTTCTTC	.	TRBV4-2	TRBJ2-1	16	.
CTSSIEVRPDEKLFF	TGTACCAGTAGTATTGAGGTCCGTCCGGATGAAAAACTGTTTTTT	.	TRBV19	TRBJ1-4	15	.
CASSFGQVGYF	TGCGCCAGCAGCTTCGGGCAGGTGGGGTATTTT	.	TRBV11-2	TRBJ2-3	11	.
CASSLERGWTYTQYF	TGTGCCAGCAGCCTAGAACGGGGGTGGACATATACGCAGTATTTT	.	TRBV11-2	TRBJ2-3	15	.
CASSKVAGGPYEQYF	TGCGCCAGCAGCAAAGTAGCGGGAGGGCCCTACGAGCAGTACTTC	TRBD2	TRBV4-1	TRBJ2-7	15	once
CASSLAAQGYTGELFF	TGTGCCAGCAGCTTAGCCGCACAGGGCTACACCGGGGAGCTGTTTTTT	.	TRBV7-8	TRBJ2-2	16	many
CASSEALGAGAKNIQYF	TGTGCCAGCAGTGAAGCACTAGGGGCCGGAGCCAAAAACATTCAGTACTTC	.	TRBV6-1	TRBJ2-4	17	many